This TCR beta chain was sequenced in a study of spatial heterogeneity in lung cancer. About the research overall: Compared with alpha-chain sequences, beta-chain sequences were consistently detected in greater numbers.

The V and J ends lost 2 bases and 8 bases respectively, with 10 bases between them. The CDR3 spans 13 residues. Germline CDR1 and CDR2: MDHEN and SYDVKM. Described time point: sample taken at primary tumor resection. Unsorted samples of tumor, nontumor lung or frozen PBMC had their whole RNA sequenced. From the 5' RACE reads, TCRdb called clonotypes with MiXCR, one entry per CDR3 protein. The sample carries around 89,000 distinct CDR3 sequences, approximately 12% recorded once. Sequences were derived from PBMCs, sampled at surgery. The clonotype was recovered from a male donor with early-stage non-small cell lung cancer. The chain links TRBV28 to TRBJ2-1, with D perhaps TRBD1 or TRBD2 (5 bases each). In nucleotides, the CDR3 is TGTGCCAGCAGTTTAGGGGGAACCGATGAGCAGTTCTTC. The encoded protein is CASSLGGTDEQFF.